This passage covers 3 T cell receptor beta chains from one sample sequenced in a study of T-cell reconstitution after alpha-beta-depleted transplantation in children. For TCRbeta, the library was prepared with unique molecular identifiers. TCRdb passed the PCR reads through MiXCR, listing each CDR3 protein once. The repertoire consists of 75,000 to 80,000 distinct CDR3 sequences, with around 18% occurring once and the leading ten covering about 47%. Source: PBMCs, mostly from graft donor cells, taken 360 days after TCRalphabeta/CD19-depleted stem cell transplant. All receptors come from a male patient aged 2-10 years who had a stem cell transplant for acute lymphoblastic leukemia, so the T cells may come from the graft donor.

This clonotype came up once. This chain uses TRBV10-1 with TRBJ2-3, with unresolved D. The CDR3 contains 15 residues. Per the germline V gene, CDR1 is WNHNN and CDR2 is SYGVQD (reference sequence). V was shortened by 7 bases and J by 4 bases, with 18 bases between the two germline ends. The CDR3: CASIVRKEYPDTQYF. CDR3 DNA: TGCGCCAGCATAGTACGGAAGGAGTATCCAGATACGCAGTATTTT.

The chain's CDR3 is CASSPTKARNNEQFF. CDR3 nucleotide sequence: TGTGCCAGCAGTCCCACAAAGGCCCGTAACAATGAGCAGTTCTTC. The rearrangement links TRBV27 to TRBJ2-1; D is undetermined. Trimming cost V 5 bases and J 5 bases, with 16 bases left between them. The V gene's germline CDR1 is MNHEY and CDR2 SMNVEV (reference sequence). The CDR3 sequence is 15 residues long.

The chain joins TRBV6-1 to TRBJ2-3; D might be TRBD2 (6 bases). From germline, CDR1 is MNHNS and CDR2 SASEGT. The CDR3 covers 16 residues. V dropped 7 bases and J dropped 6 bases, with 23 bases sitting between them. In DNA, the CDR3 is TGTGCCAGCAATGTGAGGGGCGGGATGGGTATTGATACGCAGTATTTT. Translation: CASNVRGGMGIDTQYF.